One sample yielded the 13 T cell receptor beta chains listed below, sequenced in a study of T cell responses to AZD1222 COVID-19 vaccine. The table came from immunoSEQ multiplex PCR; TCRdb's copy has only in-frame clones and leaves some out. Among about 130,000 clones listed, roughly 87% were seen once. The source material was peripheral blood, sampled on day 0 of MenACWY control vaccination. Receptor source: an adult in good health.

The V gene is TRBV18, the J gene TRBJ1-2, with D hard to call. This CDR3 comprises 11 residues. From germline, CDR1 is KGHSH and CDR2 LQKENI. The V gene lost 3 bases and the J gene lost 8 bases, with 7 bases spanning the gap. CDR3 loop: CASSPSEGYTF. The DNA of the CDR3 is TGTGCCAGCTCACCGTCTGAGGGCTACACCTTC.

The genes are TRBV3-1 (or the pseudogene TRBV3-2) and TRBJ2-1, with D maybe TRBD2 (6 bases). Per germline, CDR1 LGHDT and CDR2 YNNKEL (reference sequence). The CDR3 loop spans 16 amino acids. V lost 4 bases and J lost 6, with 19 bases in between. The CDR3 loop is CASSPATRGSLNEQFF. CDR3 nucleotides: TGTGCCAGCAGCCCCGCGACCCGGGGGTCCCTCAATGAGCAGTTCTTC.

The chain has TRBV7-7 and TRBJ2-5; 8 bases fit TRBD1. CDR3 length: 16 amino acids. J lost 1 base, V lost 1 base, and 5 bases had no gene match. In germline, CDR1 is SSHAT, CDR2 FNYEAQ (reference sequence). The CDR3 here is CASSLGDRGSQETQYF. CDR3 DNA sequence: TGTGCCAGCAGCTTAGGAGACAGGGGCTCCCAAGAGACCCAGTACTTC.

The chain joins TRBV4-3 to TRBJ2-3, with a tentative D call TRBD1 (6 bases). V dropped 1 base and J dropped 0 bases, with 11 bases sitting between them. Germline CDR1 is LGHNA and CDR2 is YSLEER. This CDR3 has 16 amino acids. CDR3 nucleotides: TGCGCCAGCAGCCAAGGTCGACAGGTTAGCACAGATACGCAGTATTTT. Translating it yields CASSQGRQVSTDTQYF.

CDR3 in amino acids: CASSLAGEQYF. In DNA, the CDR3 is TGTGCCAGCAGCCTGGCAGGGGAGCAGTACTTC. The chain is built from TRBV12-3 or TRBV12-4 and TRBJ2-7; the D gene is possibly TRBD1 (5 bases). The V end was cut by 6 bases, the J end by 7 bases, with 10 bases between. The CDR3 is 11 residues long.

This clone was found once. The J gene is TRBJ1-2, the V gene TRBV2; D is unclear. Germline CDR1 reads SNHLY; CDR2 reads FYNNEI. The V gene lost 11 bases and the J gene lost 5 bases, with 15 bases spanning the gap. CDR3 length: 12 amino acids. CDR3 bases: TGTGCCGGACTTCTTGAGCTATATGGCTACACCTTC. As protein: CAGLLELYGYTF.

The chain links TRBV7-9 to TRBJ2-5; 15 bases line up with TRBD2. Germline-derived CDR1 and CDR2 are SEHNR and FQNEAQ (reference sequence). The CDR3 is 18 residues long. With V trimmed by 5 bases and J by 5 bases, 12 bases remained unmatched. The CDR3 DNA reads TGTGCCAGCAGCCCACGGACTAGCGGGAGGGCCAGTGGGGAGACCCAGTACTTC. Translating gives CASSPRTSGRASGETQYF. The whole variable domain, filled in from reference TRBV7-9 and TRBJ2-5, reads DTGVSQNPRHKITKRGQNVTFRCDPISEHNRLYWYRQTLGQGPEFLTYFQNEAQLEKSRLLSDRFSAERPKGSFSTLEIQRTEQGDSAMYLCASSPRTSGRASGETQYFGPGTRLLVL.

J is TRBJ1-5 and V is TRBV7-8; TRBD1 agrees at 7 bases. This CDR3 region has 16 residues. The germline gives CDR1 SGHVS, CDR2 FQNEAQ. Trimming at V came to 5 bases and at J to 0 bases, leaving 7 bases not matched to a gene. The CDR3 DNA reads TGTGCCAGCAGCCAAGACAGGGTTTATAGCAATCAGCCCCAGCATTTT. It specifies CASSQDRVYSNQPQHF.

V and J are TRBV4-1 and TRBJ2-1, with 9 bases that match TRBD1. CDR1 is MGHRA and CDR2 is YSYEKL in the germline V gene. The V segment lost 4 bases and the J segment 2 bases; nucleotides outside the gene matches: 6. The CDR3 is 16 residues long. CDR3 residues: CASSRSTGGPYNEQFF. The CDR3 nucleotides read TGCGCCAGCAGCCGATCGACAGGGGGGCCCTACAATGAGCAGTTCTTC.

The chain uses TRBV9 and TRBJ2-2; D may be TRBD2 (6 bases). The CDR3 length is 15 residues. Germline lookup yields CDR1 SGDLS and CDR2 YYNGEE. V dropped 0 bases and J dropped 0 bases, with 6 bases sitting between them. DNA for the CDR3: TGTGCCAGCAGCGTAGCGGGGGCGAACACCGGGGAGCTGTTTTTT. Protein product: CASSVAGANTGELFF.

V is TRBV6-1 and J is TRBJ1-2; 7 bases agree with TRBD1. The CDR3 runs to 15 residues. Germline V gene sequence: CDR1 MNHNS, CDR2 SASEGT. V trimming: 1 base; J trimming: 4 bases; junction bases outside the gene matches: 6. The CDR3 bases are TGTGCCAGCAGTGAAGGGGAGAGGGGGCTCTATGGCTACACCTTC. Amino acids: CASSEGERGLYGYTF.

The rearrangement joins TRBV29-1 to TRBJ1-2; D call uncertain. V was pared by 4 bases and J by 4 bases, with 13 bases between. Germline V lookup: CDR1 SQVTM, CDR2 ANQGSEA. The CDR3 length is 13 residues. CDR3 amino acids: CSVAPLGGYGYTF. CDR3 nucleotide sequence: TGCAGCGTTGCCCCTCTGGGTGGCTATGGCTACACCTTC.

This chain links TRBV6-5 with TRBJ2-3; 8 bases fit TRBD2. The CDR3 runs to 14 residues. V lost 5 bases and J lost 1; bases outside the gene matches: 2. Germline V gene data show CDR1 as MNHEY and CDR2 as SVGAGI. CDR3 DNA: TGTGCCAGCAGTATGCGGGGGGGCACAGATACGCAGTATTTT. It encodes CASSMRGGTDTQYF.